The following is a T cell receptor beta chain sequence with its context. The CDR3 loop spans 15 amino acids. Per the germline V gene, CDR1 is SEHNR and CDR2 is FQNEAQ (reference sequence). The V gene end was trimmed by 3 bases and the J gene end by 2 bases; junction bases not matched to a gene: 4. These data belong to a study of blood T cell repertoires in COVID-19. For the study at large: Collection of acute and convalescent COVID-19 samples took place in the United States, Italy and Spain.

Libraries were prepared by immunoSEQ multiplex PCR; TCRdb keeps only in-frame clonotypes and omits some of them. This table holds roughly 140,000 clones, about 87% found once. The chain links TRBV7-9 to TRBJ2-1, with 7 bases lining up with TRBD2. The sequence came from a woman in her forties or fifties with acute or convalescent COVID-19. The sequencing input was peripheral blood. The CDR3, as DNA: TGTGCCAGCAGCTTGTCTAGCGGACCCTACAATGAGCAGTTCTTC. It specifies CASSLSSGPYNEQFF.